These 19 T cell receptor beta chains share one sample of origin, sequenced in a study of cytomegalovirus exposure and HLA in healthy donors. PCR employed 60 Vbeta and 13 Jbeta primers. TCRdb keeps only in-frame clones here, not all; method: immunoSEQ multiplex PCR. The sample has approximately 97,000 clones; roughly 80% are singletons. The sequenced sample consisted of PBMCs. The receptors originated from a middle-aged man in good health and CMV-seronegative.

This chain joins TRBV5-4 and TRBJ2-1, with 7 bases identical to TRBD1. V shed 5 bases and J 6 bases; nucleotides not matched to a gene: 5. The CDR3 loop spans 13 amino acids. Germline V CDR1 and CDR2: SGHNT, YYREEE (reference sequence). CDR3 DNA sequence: TGTGCCAGCAGGCCCGCAGGGGGCAATGAGCAGTTCTTC. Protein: CASRPAGGNEQFF.

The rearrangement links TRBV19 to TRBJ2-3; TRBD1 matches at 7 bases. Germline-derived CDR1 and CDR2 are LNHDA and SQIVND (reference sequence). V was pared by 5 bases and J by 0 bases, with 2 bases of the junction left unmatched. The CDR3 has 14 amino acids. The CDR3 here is CASSVGQSTDTQYF. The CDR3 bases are TGTGCCAGTAGTGTGGGACAGAGCACAGATACGCAGTATTTT.

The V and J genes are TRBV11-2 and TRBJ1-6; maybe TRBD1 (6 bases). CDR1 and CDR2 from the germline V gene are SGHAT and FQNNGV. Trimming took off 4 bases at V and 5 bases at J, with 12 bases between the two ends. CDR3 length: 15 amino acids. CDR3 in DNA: TGTGCCAGCAGCTCCCAGGGGCCTAATAATTCACCCCTCCACTTT. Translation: CASSSQGPNNSPLHF.

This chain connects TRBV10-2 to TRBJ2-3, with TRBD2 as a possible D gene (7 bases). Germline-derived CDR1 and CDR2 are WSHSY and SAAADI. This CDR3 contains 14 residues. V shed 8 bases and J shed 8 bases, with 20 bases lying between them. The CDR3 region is CASGTQEGGLTQYF. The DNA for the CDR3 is TGCGCCAGCGGAACACAAGAGGGGGGGCTTACGCAGTATTTT.

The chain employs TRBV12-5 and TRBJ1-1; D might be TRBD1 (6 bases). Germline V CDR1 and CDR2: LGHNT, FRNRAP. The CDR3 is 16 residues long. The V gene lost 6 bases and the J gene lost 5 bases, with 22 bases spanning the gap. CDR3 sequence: CASGPTYAQGRTEAFF. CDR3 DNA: TGTGCTAGTGGCCCGACTTACGCACAGGGACGGACTGAAGCTTTCTTT. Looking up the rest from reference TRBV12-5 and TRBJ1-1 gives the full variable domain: DARVTQTPRHKVTEMGQEVTMRCQPILGHNTVFWYRQTMMQGLELLAYFRNRAPLDDSGMPKDRFSAEMPDATLATLKIQPSEPRDSAVYFCASGPTYAQGRTEAFFGQGTRLTVV.

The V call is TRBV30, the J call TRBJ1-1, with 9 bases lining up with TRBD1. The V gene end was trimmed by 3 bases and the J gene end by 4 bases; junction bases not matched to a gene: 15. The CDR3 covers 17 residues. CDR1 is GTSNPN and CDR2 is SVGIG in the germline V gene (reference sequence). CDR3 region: CAWREGQGRPRGTEAFF. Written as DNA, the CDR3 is TGTGCCTGGAGGGAGGGACAGGGTCGGCCTCGCGGCACTGAAGCTTTCTTT.

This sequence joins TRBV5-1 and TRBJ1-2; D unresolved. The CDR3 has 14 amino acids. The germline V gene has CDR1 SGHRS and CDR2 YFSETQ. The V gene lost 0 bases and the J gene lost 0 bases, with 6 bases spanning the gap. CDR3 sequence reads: CASSLGLSNYGYTF. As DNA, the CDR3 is TGCGCCAGCAGCTTGGGACTGTCTAACTATGGCTACACCTTC.

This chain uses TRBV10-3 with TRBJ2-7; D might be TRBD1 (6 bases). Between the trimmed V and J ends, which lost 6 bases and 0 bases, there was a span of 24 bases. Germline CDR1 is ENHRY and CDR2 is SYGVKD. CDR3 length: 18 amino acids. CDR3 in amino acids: CAISPFGETGPYSYEQYF. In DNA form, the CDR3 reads TGTGCCATCAGCCCCTTTGGGGAAACAGGGCCTTACTCCTACGAGCAGTACTTC.

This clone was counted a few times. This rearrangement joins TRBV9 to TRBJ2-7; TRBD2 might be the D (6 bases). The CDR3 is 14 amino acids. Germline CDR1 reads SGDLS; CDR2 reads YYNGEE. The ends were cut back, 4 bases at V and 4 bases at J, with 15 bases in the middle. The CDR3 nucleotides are TGTGCCAGCAGCCCTGGGGGGATTGGTTACGAGCAGTACTTC. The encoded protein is CASSPGGIGYEQYF.

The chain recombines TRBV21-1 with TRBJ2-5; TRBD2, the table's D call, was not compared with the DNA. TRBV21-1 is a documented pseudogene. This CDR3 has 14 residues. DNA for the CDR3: TGTGCCAGCAGCAAAAGAGGCCATCGTAGTACCCAGTACTTC. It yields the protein CASSKRGHRSTQYF.

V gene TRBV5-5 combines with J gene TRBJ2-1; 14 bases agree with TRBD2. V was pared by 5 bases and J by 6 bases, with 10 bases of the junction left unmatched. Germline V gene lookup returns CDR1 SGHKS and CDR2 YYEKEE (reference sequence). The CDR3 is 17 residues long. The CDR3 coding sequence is TGTGCCAGCAGTCCTGGGACTAGCGGGGGCCCGGGCAATGAGCAGTTCTTC. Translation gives CASSPGTSGGPGNEQFF.

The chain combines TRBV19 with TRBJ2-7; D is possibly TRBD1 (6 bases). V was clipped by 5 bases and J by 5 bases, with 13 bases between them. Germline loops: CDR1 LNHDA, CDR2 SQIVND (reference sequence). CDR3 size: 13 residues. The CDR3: CASSPTGPNEQYF. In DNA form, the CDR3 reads TGTGCCAGTAGTCCGACAGGCCCCAACGAGCAGTACTTC.

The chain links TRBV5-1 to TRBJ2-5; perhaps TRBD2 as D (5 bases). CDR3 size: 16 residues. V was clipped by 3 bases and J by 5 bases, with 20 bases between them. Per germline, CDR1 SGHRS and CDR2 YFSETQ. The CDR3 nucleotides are TGCGCCAGCAGCTCCAGTGAGCGGACTGGGTGGGAGACCCAGTACTTC. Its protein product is CASSSSERTGWETQYF.

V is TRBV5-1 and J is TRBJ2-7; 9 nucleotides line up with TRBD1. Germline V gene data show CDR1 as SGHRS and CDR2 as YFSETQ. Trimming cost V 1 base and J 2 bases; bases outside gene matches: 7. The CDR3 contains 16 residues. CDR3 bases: TGCGCCAGCAGCTTGAGAGGGGGACAGGGCGCCTACGAGCAGTACTTC. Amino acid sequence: CASSLRGGQGAYEQYF.

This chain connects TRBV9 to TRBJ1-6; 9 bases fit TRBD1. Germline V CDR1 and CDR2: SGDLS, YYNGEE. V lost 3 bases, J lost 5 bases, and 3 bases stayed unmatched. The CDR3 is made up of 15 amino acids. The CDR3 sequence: CASSARTGDNSPLHF. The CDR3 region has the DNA TGTGCCAGCAGCGCACGGACAGGGGATAATTCACCCCTCCACTTT. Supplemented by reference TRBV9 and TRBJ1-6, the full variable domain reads DSGVTQTPKHLITATGQRVTLRCSPRSGDLSVYWYQQSLDQGLQFLIQYYNGEERAKGNILERFSAQQFPDLHSELNLSSLELGDSALYFCASSARTGDNSPLHFGNGTRLTVT.

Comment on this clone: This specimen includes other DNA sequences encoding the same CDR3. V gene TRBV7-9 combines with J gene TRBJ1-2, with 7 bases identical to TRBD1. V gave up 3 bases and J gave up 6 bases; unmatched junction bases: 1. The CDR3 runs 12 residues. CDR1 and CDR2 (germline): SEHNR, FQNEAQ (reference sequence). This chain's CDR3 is CASSLTGNGYTF. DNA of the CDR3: TGTGCCAGCAGCTTGACAGGGAATGGCTACACCTTC.

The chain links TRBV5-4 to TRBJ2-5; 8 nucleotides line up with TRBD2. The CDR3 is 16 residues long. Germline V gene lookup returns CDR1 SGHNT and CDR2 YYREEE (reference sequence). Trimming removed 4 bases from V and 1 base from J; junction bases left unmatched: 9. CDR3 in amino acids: CASSRNRGGVQETQYF. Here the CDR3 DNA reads TGTGCCAGCAGCCGTAACCGGGGGGGAGTCCAAGAGACCCAGTACTTC. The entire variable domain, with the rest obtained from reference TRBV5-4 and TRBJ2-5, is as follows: ETGVTQSPTHLIKTRGQQVTLRCSSQSGHNTVSWYQQALGQGPQFIFQYYREEENGRGNFPPRFSGLQFPNYSSELNVNALELDDSALYLCASSRNRGGVQETQYFGPGTRLLVL.

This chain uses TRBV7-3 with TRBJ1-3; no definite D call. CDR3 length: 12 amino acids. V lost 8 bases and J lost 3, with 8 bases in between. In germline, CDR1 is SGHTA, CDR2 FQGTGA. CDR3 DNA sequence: TGTGCCAGCGGCGGGTATGGAAACACCATATATTTT. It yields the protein CASGGYGNTIYF. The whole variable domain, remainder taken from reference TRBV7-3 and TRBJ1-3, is GAGVSQTPSNKVTEKGKYVELRCDPISGHTALYWYRQSLGQGPEFLIYFQGTGAADDSGLPNDRFFAVRPEGSVSTLKIQRTERGDSAVYLCASGGYGNTIYFGEGSWLTVV.

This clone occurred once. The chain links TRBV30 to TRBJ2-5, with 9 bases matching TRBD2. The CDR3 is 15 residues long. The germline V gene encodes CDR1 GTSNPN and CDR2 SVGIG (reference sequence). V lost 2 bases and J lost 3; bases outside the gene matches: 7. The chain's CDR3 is CAWSRGSGGKETQYF. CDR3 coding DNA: TGTGCCTGGAGTCGCGGTAGCGGGGGAAAAGAGACCCAGTACTTC.